The clone carrying this TCR beta chain was seen once. The V gene's germline CDR1 is SGHRS and CDR2 YFSETQ. V dropped 0 bases and J dropped 9 bases, with 13 bases sitting between them. The CDR3 is 14 residues long. Original handling: Reference gene primer amplification yielded estimated nucleated cell counts. This table comes from immunoSEQ multiplex PCR, and its TCRdb copy is limited to in-frame clones, with some not included. V and J calls and clone size are given by that table; D and trimming were obtained from the DNA. The sample carries under 200,000 clones, 80% recorded once. The data were taken from a study of blood T cell repertoires in COVID-19. About the research overall: The study drew acute and convalescent COVID-19 samples from the United States, Italy and Spain. T cells, B-cell-depleted T cells, or PBMCs provided the cDNA or gDNA that served as material.

This TCR was sampled from a man aged 60 to 69 with acute or convalescent COVID-19. The chain joins TRBV5-1 to TRBJ2-1; D not resolved. What was sequenced was peripheral blood. The CDR3 nucleotides read TGCGCCAGCAGCTTGGATGGTGTTTCGGGTGAGCAGTTCTTC. Its translation: CASSLDGVSGEQFF.